Listed below are T cell receptor beta chains from one sample, sequenced in a study of blood T cell repertoires in COVID-19. Libraries were prepared by immunoSEQ multiplex PCR; TCRdb keeps only in-frame clonotypes and omits some of them. Found here are about 250,000 clones, approximately 84% of them singletons; the top ten hold under 2%. The sample was PBMCs or T cells enriched from blood (not recorded which). The origin of the receptors is a middle-aged man who had recovered from COVID-19. Each CDR3 is given with its conserved first and last residue. D genes are given only for firm matches.

j_call cdr3_length d_call v_call cdr3_nt cdr3_aa
TRBJ2-1 12 NA TRBV10-3 TGTGCCATCAGTGCACTTGACAATGAGCAGTTCTTC CAISALDNEQFF
TRBJ2-6 17 TRBD1 TRBV7-2 TGTGCCAGCAGCCGTGGACAGGTTAATTCTGGGGCCAACGTCCTGACTTTC CASSRGQVNSGANVLTF
TRBJ2-1 14 TRBD2 TRBV2 TGTGCCAGCAGCCCACTAGCGGGGGTGGATGAGCAGTTCTTC CASSPLAGVDEQFF
TRBJ2-7 16 TRBD1 TRBV19 TGTGCCAGTAGTAGCCGGGACAGGGGGCATTTCTACGAGCAGTACTTC CASSSRDRGHFYEQYF
TRBJ2-7 11 NA TRBV6-6 TGTGCCAGCACCCAGGGATACGAGCAGTACTTC CASTQGYEQYF
TRBJ1-2 15 TRBD1 TRBV5-1 TGCGCCAGCAGCTTGACCGGGACAGGGTTTGATGGCTACACCTTC CASSLTGTGFDGYTF
TRBJ1-5 19 TRBD1 TRBV7-2 TGTGCCAGCAGCTTAGTAGGGACAGGGGGCATAATAAGGAATCAGCCCCAGCATTTT CASSLVGTGGIIRNQPQHF
TRBJ2-3 16 NA TRBV15 TGTGCCACCAGCAGAGATGGGCCCTTCTCGTCGGATACGCAGTATTTT CATSRDGPFSSDTQYF
TRBJ1-6 15 NA TRBV3-1/TRBV3-2 TGTGCCAGCAGCCCCCCTGGACTGGGTAATTCACCCCTCCACTTT CASSPPGLGNSPLHF
TRBJ2-1 12 NA TRBV6-2/TRBV6-3 TGTGCCAGCAGTTACGGCAGGGTCCGACAGTTCTTC CASSYGRVRQFF
TRBJ2-1 19 TRBD2 TRBV19 TGTGCCAGTAGTATAGATTCGGCTAGCGGGAGGGCCGGGGACAATGAGCAGTTCTTC CASSIDSASGRAGDNEQFF
TRBJ1-2 14 NA TRBV5-1 TGCGCCAGCAGCTTGGCGCAGGGAAGCAATGGCTACACCTTC CASSLAQGSNGYTF
TRBJ2-3 13 NA TRBV2 TGTGCCAGCAGCCCCCCTAGCACAGATACGCAGTATTTT CASSPPSTDTQYF